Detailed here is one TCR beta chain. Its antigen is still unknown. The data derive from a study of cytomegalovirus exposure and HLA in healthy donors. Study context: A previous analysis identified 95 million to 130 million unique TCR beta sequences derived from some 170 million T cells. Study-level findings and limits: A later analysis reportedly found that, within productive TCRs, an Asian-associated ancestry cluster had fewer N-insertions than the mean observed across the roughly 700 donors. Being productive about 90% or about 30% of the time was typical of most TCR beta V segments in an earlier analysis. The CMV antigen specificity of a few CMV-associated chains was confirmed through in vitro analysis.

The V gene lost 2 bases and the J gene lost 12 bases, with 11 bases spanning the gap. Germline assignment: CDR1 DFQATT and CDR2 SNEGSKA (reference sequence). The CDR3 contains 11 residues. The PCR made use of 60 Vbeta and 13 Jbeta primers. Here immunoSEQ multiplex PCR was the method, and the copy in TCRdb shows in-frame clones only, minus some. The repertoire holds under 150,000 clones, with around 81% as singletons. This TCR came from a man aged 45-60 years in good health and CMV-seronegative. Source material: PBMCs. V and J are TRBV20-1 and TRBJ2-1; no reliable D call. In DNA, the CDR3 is TGCAGTGCTAGATTAAGCCCGCGGCAGTTCTTC. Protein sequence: CSARLSPRQFF.